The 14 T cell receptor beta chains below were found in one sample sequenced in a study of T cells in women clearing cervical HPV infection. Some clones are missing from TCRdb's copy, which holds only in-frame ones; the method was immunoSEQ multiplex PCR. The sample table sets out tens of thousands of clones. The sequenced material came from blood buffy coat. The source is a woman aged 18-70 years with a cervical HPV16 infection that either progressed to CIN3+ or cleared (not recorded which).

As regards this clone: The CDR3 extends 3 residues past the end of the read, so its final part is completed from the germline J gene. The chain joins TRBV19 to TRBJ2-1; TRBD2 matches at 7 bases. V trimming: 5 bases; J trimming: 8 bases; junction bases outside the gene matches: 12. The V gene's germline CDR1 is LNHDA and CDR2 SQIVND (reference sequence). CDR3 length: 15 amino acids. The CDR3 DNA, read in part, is TGTGCCAGTAGTCCCGGGCAGGGAGGGATCCATGAG. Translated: CASSPGQGGIHE. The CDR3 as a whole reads CASSPGQGGIHEQFF.

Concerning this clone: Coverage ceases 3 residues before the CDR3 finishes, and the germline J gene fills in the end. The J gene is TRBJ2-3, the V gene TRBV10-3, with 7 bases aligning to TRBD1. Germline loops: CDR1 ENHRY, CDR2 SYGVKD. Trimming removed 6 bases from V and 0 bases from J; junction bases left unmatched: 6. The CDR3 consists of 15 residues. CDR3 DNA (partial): TGTGCCATCAGGAAATTGGGACAGAGCACAGATACG. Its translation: CAIRKLGQSTDT. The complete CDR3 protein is CAIRKLGQSTDTQYF.

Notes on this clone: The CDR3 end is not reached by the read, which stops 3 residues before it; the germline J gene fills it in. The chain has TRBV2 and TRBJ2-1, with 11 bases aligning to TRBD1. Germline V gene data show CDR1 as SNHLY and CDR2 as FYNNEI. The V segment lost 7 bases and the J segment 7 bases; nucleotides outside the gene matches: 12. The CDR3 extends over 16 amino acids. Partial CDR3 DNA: TGTGCCAGCACTATCAAGGGGGACAGGGGGATAAATGAG. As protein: CASTIKGDRGINE. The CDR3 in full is CASTIKGDRGINEQFF.

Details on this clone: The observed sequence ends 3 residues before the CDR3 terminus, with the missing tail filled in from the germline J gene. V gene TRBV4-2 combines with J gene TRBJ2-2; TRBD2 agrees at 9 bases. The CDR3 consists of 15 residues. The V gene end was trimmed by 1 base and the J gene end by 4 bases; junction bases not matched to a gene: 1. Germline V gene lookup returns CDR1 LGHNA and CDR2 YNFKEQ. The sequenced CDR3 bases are TGTGCCAGCAGCCAAGTAGCGGGGGTCACCGGGGAG. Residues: CASSQVAGVTGE. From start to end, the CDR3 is CASSQVAGVTGELFF.

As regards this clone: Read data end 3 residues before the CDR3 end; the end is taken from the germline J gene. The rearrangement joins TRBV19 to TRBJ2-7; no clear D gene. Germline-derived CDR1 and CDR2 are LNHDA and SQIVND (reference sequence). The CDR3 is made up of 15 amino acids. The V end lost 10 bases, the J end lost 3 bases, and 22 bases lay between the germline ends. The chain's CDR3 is CATLPPAERDYEQYF. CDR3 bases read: TGTGCCACCCTACCCCCCGCGGAGCGTGACTACGAG.

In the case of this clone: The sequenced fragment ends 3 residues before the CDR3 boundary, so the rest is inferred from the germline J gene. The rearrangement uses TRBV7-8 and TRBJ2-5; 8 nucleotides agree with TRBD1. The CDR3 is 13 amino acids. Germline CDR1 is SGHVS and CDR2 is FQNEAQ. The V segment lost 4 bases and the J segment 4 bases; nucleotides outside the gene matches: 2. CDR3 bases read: TGTGCCAGCAGCTCAGACAGGGGAGAGACC. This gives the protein CASSSDRGET. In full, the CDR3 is CASSSDRGETQYF. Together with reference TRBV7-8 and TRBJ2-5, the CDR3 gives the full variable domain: GAGVSQSPRYKVAKRGQDVALRCDPISGHVSLFWYQQALGQGPEFLTYFQNEAQLDKSGLPSDRFFAERPEGSVSTLKIQRTQQEDSAVYLCASSSDRGETQYFGPGTRLLVL.

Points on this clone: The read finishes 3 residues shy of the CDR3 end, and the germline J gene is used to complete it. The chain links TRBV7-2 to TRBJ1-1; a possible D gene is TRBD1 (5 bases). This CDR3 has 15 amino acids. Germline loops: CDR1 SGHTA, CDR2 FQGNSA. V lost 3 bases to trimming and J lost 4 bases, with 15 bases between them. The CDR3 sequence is CASSLGAGLGTEAFF. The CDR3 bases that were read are TGTGCCAGCAGCTTGGGAGCAGGGTTAGGCACTGAA. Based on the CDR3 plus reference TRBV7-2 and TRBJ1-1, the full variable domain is GAGVSQSPSNKVTEKGKDVELRCDPISGHTALYWYRQSLGQGLEFLIYFQGNSAPDKSGLPSDRFSAERTGGSVSTLTIQRTQQEDSAVYLCASSLGAGLGTEAFFGQGTRLTVV.

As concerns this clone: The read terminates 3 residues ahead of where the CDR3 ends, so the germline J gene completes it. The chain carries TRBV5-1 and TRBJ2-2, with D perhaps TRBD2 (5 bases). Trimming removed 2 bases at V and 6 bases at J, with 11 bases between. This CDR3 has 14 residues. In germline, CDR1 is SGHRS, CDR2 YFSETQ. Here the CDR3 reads CASSFHPDSGELFF. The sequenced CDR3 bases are TGCGCCAGCAGCTTCCACCCGGACTCCGGGGAG.

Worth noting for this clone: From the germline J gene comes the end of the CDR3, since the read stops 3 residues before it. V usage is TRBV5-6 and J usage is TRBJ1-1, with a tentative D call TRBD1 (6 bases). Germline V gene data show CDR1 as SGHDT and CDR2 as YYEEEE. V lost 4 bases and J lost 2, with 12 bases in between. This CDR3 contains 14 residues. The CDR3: CASSPNRENTEAFF. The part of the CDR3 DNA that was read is TGTGCCAGCAGCCCAAACAGGGAAAACACTGAA.

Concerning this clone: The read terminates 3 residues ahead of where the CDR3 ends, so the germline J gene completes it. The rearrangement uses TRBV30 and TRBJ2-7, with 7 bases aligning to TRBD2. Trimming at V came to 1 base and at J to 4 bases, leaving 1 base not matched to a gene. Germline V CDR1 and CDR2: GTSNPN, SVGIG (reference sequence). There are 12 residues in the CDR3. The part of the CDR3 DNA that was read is TGTGCCTGGAGTGGGGAGGGGTACGAG. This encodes CAWSGEGYE. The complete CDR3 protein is CAWSGEGYEQYF. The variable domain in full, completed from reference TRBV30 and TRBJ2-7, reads SQTIHQWPATLVQPVGSPLSLECTVEGTSNPNLYWYRQAAGRGLQLLFYSVGIGQISSEVPQNLSASRPQDRQFILSSKKLLLSDSGFYLCAWSGEGYEQYFGPGTRLTVT.

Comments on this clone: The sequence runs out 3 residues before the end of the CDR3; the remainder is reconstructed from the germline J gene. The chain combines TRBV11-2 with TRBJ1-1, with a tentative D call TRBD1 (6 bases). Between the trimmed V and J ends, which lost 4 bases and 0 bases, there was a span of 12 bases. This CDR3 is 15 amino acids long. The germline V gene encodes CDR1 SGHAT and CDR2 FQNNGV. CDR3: CASSSGDTMNTEAFF. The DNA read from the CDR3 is TGTGCCAGCAGCTCAGGGGACACAATGAACACTGAA. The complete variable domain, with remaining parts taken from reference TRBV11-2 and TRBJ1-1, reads EAGVAQSPRYKIIEKRQSVAFWCNPISGHATLYWYQQILGQGPKLLIQFQNNGVVDDSQLPKDRFSAERLKGVDSTLKIQPAKLEDSAVYLCASSSGDTMNTEAFFGQGTRLTVV.

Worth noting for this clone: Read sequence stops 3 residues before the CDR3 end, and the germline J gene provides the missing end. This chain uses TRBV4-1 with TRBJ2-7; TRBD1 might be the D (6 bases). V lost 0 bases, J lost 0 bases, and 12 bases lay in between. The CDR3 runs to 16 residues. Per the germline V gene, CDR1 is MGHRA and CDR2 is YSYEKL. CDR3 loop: CASSQDWTETSYEQYF. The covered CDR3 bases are TGCGCCAGCAGCCAAGATTGGACAGAGACCTCCTACGAG.

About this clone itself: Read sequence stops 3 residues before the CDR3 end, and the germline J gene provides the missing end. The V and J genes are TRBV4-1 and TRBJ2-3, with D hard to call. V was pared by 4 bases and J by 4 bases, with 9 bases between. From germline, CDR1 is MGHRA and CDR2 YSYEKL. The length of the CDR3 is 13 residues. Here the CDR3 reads CASSPPSPDTQYF. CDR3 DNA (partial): TGCGCCAGCAGCCCCCCGAGCCCAGATACG.

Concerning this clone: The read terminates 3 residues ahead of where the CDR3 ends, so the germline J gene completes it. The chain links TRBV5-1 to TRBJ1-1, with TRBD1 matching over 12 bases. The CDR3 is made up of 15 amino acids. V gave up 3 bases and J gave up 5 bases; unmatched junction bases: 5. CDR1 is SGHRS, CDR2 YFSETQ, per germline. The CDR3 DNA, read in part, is TGCGCCAGCAGCTCGGGACAGGGGGCAAGGACTGAA. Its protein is CASSSGQGARTE. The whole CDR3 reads CASSSGQGARTEAFF.